The 10 T cell receptor beta chains presented below share a single source sample, sequenced in a study of shared clonotypes between healthy human individuals. Assay: immunoSEQ multiplex PCR; the TCRdb copy retains only in-frame clones and omits some. The repertoire consists of about 1.1 million clones, with approximately 80% occurring once and the leading ten covering over 0.8%. Sequencing was done on a sample of memory CD4+ T cells from PBMCs. Documented subset: CD45RA-negative fraction. These receptors all come from a man aged 18 to 29 in good health. Some clones in this sample may be carry-over from other donors' samples.

The chain has TRBV11-2 and TRBJ2-7; possible D gene TRBD1, 5 bases. Trimming removed 3 bases at V and 6 bases at J, with 12 bases between. The CDR3 totals 13 residues. The germline V gene encodes CDR1 SGHAT and CDR2 FQNNGV. As DNA, the CDR3 is TGTGCCAGCAGCTTGGCAGGGCTACTCGAGCAGTACTTC. The encoded protein is CASSLAGLLEQYF.

The rearrangement links TRBV7-3 to TRBJ2-7; weak D call: TRBD2 (6 bases). The V end lost 4 bases, the J end lost 6 bases, and 22 bases lay between the germline ends. The CDR3 sequence is 16 residues long. Germline-derived CDR1 and CDR2 are SGHTA and FQGTGA. CDR3 in DNA: TGTGCCAGCAGCTCTTGGCGTGACCGAGTGCGGGGCGAGCAGTACTTC. The encoded protein is CASSSWRDRVRGEQYF.

The gene calls are TRBV2 and TRBJ2-7, with D unclear. V lost 4 bases and J lost 4, with 8 bases in between. Germline V gene lookup returns CDR1 SNHLY and CDR2 FYNNEI. There are 12 residues in the CDR3. CDR3 amino acids: CASSGAPYEQYF. In nucleotides, the CDR3 is TGTGCCAGCAGTGGAGCACCGTACGAGCAGTACTTC.

The chain is built from TRBV5-1 and TRBJ1-1, with no clear D. CDR1 SGHRS and CDR2 YFSETQ come from the germline V gene. The CDR3 has 16 residues. With 5 bases removed from V and 4 bases from J, the gap between germline ends came to 21 bases. The CDR3 here is CASRYFEGPQGTEAFF. The CDR3, as DNA: TGCGCCAGCAGGTATTTCGAGGGCCCCCAAGGCACTGAAGCTTTCTTT.

The chain is built from TRBV28 and TRBJ1-3; D is unresolved. The CDR3 has 14 residues. Trimming shortened V by 6 bases and J by 2 bases, and 11 bases separated the two germline ends. Germline CDR1 and CDR2: MDHEN and SYDVKM. The CDR3 sequence is CASRTSTAGNTIYF. CDR3 DNA sequence: TGTGCCAGCAGGACCAGTACGGCTGGAAACACCATATATTTT.

V and J are TRBV2 and TRBJ1-1, with D perhaps matching TRBD1 (5 bases). The CDR3 is 14 residues long. V was trimmed by 7 bases and J by 1 base, leaving 13 bases between them. The V gene's germline CDR1 is SNHLY and CDR2 FYNNEI. The CDR3 here is CASTGRTGNTEAFF. As DNA, the CDR3 is TGTGCCAGCACAGGGAGGACGGGGAACACTGAAGCTTTCTTT.

V is TRBV7-2 and J is TRBJ1-2, with a possible D match to TRBD1 (5 bases). Germline CDR1 SGHTA, CDR2 FQGNSA. V was cut by 8 bases and J by 3 bases, with 13 bases left in between. There are 13 residues in the CDR3. CDR3 in amino acids: CASAAGVDYGYTF. In DNA, the CDR3 is TGTGCCAGCGCTGCGGGGGTAGACTATGGCTACACCTTC.

The chain couples TRBV5-1 to TRBJ2-2; the D gene is possibly TRBD2 (6 bases). Trimming removed 6 bases from V and 4 bases from J, with 16 bases in between. Germline V gene data show CDR1 as SGHRS and CDR2 as YFSETQ. The CDR3 has 15 amino acids. The DNA for the CDR3 is TGCGCCAGCACGGACGGGAGTGCGGGCACCGGGGAGCTGTTTTTT. Protein product: CASTDGSAGTGELFF.

The V and J genes are TRBV7-2 and TRBJ2-1; D gene ambiguous. V lost 2 bases, J lost 8 bases, and 13 bases lay in between. Germline values: CDR1 SGHTA, CDR2 FQGNSA. This CDR3 contains 14 residues. CDR3 bases: TGTGCCAGCAGCTTAAGGCTCCGGTCCGATGAGCAGTTCTTC. Residues: CASSLRLRSDEQFF. Full variable domain (remainder filled in from reference TRBV7-2 and TRBJ2-1): GAGVSQSPSNKVTEKGKDVELRCDPISGHTALYWYRQSLGQGLEFLIYFQGNSAPDKSGLPSDRFSAERTGGSVSTLTIQRTQQEDSAVYLCASSLRLRSDEQFFGPGTRLTVL.

The rearrangement uses TRBV6-5 and TRBJ1-1; D gene ambiguous. Germline V gene lookup returns CDR1 MNHEY and CDR2 SVGAGI. This CDR3 region has 14 residues. V was clipped by 3 bases and J by 5 bases, with 13 bases between them. CDR3 coding DNA: TGTGCCAGCAGTTATGCACAGATGGGGACTGAAGCTTTCTTT. Translated, it gives CASSYAQMGTEAFF.